The 25 T cell receptor beta chains below come from one sample, sequenced in a study of cytomegalovirus exposure and HLA in healthy donors. This table comes from immunoSEQ multiplex PCR, and its TCRdb copy is limited to in-frame clones, with some not included. The table records roughly 100,000 clones, about 85% of them present only once. The source material was PBMCs. The source is a man aged 18-30 years in good health and CMV-seropositive.

J is TRBJ2-5 and V is TRBV27; tentatively, D is TRBD1 (6 bases). Per germline, CDR1 MNHEY and CDR2 SMNVEV (reference sequence). V lost 8 bases and J lost 5, with 9 bases in between. CDR3 length: 11 amino acids. CDR3 coding DNA: TGTGCCAGCTCCCAGGGGGAGACCCAGTACTTC. Translating gives CASSQGETQYF.

This chain joins TRBV11-2 and TRBJ1-3; no clear D gene. Germline V gene sequence: CDR1 SGHAT, CDR2 FQNNGV. The V gene lost 1 base and the J gene lost 0 bases, with 13 bases spanning the gap. This CDR3 comprises 17 residues. For the CDR3, the DNA is TGTGCCAGCAGCTTAGTGTCAGGTCCGAGCTCTGGAAACACCATATATTTT. Its protein is CASSLVSGPSSGNTIYF.

The chain links TRBV5-1 to TRBJ1-1; 7 positions match TRBD1. CDR3 length: 13 residues. The V gene's germline CDR1 is SGHRS and CDR2 YFSETQ. Germline trimming cut 5 bases from V and 3 bases from J; bases unmatched to any gene: 4. The CDR3, as DNA: TGCGCCAGCAGTCCTCAGGGGGACACTGAAGCTTTCTTT. This encodes CASSPQGDTEAFF. The variable domain in full, completed from reference TRBV5-1 and TRBJ1-1, reads KAGVTQTPRYLIKTRGQQVTLSCSPISGHRSVSWYQQTPGQGLQFLFEYFSETQRNKGNFPGRFSGRQFSNSRSEMNVSTLELGDSALYLCASSPQGDTEAFFGQGTRLTVV.

J is TRBJ1-5 and V is TRBV2; 11 positions match TRBD1. The CDR3 runs to 14 residues. Germline V CDR1 and CDR2: SNHLY, FYNNEI. Trimming took 5 bases from V and 6 from J; bases not matched to a gene: 3. The CDR3 nucleotides read TGTGCCAGCAGTACAGGGACAGGGGGTCAGCCCCAGCATTTT. Translated: CASSTGTGGQPQHF.

The CDR3 DNA is TGCGCCAGCAGCGCCTATCTAGCGCCAGGGCCCTACGAGCAGTACTTC. It encodes CASSAYLAPGPYEQYF. V is TRBV5-1 and J is TRBJ2-7, with TRBD2 as a possible D gene (6 bases). The V gene's germline CDR1 is SGHRS and CDR2 YFSETQ. Trimming cost V 4 bases and J 2 bases, with 19 bases left between them. The CDR3 sequence is 16 residues long. Filled out from reference TRBV5-1 and TRBJ2-7, the complete variable domain reads KAGVTQTPRYLIKTRGQQVTLSCSPISGHRSVSWYQQTPGQGLQFLFEYFSETQRNKGNFPGRFSGRQFSNSRSEMNVSTLELGDSALYLCASSAYLAPGPYEQYFGPGTRLTVT.

The chain joins TRBV1 to TRBJ2-1; whether TRBD1, the table's D call, matches the DNA was not checked. TRBV1 is termed a pseudogene. This CDR3 has 16 residues. The CDR3 DNA follows: TGCACCAGCAGCCCCCAGGGACAGGGGCCCTACAATGAGCAGTTCTTC. Its protein is CTSSPQGQGPYNEQFF.

The chain combines TRBV27 with TRBJ2-3, with 9 nucleotides matching TRBD2. Per the germline V gene, CDR1 is MNHEY and CDR2 is SMNVEV (reference sequence). The CDR3 is 18 amino acids. V lost 6 bases, J lost 0 bases, and 13 bases stayed unmatched. This CDR3 is CASRQRTSVLSSTDTQYF. CDR3 nucleotide sequence: TGTGCCAGCAGGCAGAGGACTAGCGTATTATCTAGCACAGATACGCAGTATTTT.

This chain joins TRBV7-8 and TRBJ2-7, with TRBD1 identical over 8 bases. This CDR3 spans 16 amino acids. CDR1 SGHVS and CDR2 FQNEAQ come from the germline V gene. The V and J ends lost 3 bases and 1 base, in that order; junction bases with no gene match: 8. The CDR3 sequence: CASSLRLRDRSYEQYF. The DNA for the CDR3 is TGTGCCAGCAGCTTGAGGCTTAGGGACAGGTCCTACGAGCAGTACTTC.

The chain couples TRBV6-5 to TRBJ2-7; the D is unclear. The germline CDR1 and CDR2 sequences are MNHEY and SVGAGI. V was shortened by 7 bases and J by 3 bases, with 7 bases between the two germline ends. The CDR3 totals 11 residues. The DNA of the CDR3 is TGTGCCAGCACACAGTTCTACGAGCAGTACTTC. Its protein is CASTQFYEQYF.

The genes are TRBV29-1 and TRBJ2-3; TRBD1 matches at 8 bases. This CDR3 is built from 14 residues. From germline, CDR1 is SQVTM and CDR2 ANQGSEA. The V segment lost 5 bases and the J segment 1 base; nucleotides outside the gene matches: 5. The CDR3 loop is CSVQGTGRTDTQYF. The CDR3 DNA follows: TGCAGCGTTCAAGGGACAGGCCGCACAGATACGCAGTATTTT.

The rearrangement uses TRBV9 and TRBJ2-1; D ambiguous. Trimming pared 0 bases from V and 3 bases from J, leaving 4 bases between. Germline-derived CDR1 and CDR2 are SGDLS and YYNGEE. The CDR3 covers 13 residues. The DNA of the CDR3 is TGTGCCAGCAGCGTAGAACACTACAATGAGCAGTTCTTC. Residues: CASSVEHYNEQFF.

The chain joins TRBV1 to TRBJ1-5. TRBV1 is deemed a pseudogene. The CDR3 runs 18 residues. CDR3 sequence reads: CTSSRSRSGRQSNQPQHF. Written as DNA, the CDR3 is TGCACCAGCAGCCGCTCTCGCTCGGGAAGGCAAAGCAATCAGCCCCAGCATTTT.

The chain carries TRBV7-9 and TRBJ2-3; 7 bases match TRBD2. After removal of 5 bases from V and 0 bases from J, the junction contained 8 bases not matched to a gene. This CDR3 contains 16 residues. Germline assignment: CDR1 SEHNR and CDR2 FQNEAQ (reference sequence). The CDR3 protein is CASSALAGGSTDTQYF. As DNA, the CDR3 is TGTGCCAGCAGCGCTCTGGCCGGGGGGAGCACAGATACGCAGTATTTT.

This rearrangement joins TRBV6-5 to TRBJ2-5; TRBD1 is a possible D gene (6 bases). The CDR3 is 13 residues long. V gave up 5 bases and J gave up 4 bases, with 11 bases separating them. The V gene's germline CDR1 is MNHEY and CDR2 SVGAGI. The CDR3 region has the DNA TGTGCCAGCAGTGCCGGGACACGAGAGACCCAGTACTTC. Residues: CASSAGTRETQYF.

The V and J genes are TRBV5-5 and TRBJ1-2; the D gene is possibly TRBD1 (6 bases). The CDR3 consists of 16 residues. Deletions cut 1 base from V and 7 bases from J, with 20 bases between. In germline, CDR1 is SGHKS, CDR2 YYEKEE (reference sequence). The CDR3: CASSLRGGALGFGYTF. CDR3 sequence (DNA): TGTGCCAGCAGCTTGAGGGGGGGCGCTCTCGGATTTGGCTACACCTTC.

The chain links TRBV28 to TRBJ2-5, with 7 bases fitting TRBD2. Germline V gene lookup returns CDR1 MDHEN and CDR2 SYDVKM. After removal of 4 bases from V and 5 bases from J, the junction contained 7 bases not matched to a gene. There are 14 residues in the CDR3. CDR3 residues: CASSSAGVGETQYF. CDR3 DNA sequence: TGTGCCAGCAGTTCGGCGGGAGTGGGTGAGACCCAGTACTTC.

This clone was seen a few times. CDR3 DNA: TGTGCCAGCAGCGTAGCTGAGGGAGAGGTGGATGAGCAGTTCTTC. This translates into CASSVAEGEVDEQFF. The V and J genes are TRBV9 and TRBJ2-1; TRBD2 is a possible D gene (5 bases). Germline CDR1 is SGDLS and CDR2 is YYNGEE. The V gene lost 0 bases and the J gene lost 8 bases, with 15 bases spanning the gap. The CDR3 is 15 residues long. The full variable domain, in which reference TRBV9 and TRBJ2-1 provide the parts outside the CDR3, is DSGVTQTPKHLITATGQRVTLRCSPRSGDLSVYWYQQSLDQGLQFLIQYYNGEERAKGNILERFSAQQFPDLHSELNLSSLELGDSALYFCASSVAEGEVDEQFFGPGTRLTVL.

CDR3 loop: CASRDRQGDYGYTF. CDR3 in DNA: TGTGCCAGCAGGGACCGACAGGGTGACTATGGCTACACCTTC. The chain uses TRBV6-5 and TRBJ1-2, with 7 bases that match TRBD1. CDR1 is MNHEY and CDR2 is SVGAGI in the germline V gene. The CDR3 is made up of 14 amino acids. The V segment lost 6 bases and the J segment 3 bases; nucleotides outside the gene matches: 7.

The chain joins TRBV5-5 to TRBJ2-7, with D possibly matching TRBD2 (6 bases). Germline CDR1 reads SGHKS; CDR2 reads YYEKEE (reference sequence). Trimming took off 3 bases at V and 7 bases at J, with 17 bases between the two ends. This CDR3 is 14 amino acids long. CDR3 amino acids: CASSSGLGVEEQYF. CDR3 DNA: TGTGCCAGCAGCTCGGGACTGGGGGTGGAGGAGCAGTACTTC.

This clone was seen just once. This rearrangement joins TRBV7-2 to TRBJ2-7, with 7 bases aligning to TRBD1. V lost 5 bases and J lost 6; bases outside the gene matches: 4. Germline V gives CDR1 SGHTA, CDR2 FQGNSA. This CDR3 is 12 amino acids long. The DNA of the CDR3 is TGTGCCAGCAGCATTGACAGGGTCGAGCAGTACTTC. Protein product: CASSIDRVEQYF.

This clone has just one count. This chain uses TRBV28 with TRBJ1-1; D might be TRBD1 (5 bases). CDR3 length: 18 residues. CDR1 is MDHEN and CDR2 is SYDVKM in the germline V gene. Trimming took 8 bases from V and 0 from J, leaving 25 bases between them. The CDR3 nucleotides are TGTGCCAGCCAAAACCCGGTAGGGCGGGGACTCTTGAACACTGAAGCTTTCTTT. As protein: CASQNPVGRGLLNTEAFF. Filled out from reference TRBV28 and TRBJ1-1, the complete variable domain reads DVKVTQSSRYLVKRTGEKVFLECVQDMDHENMFWYRQDPGLGLRLIYFSYDVKMKEKGDIPEGYSVSREKKERFSLILESASTNQTSMYLCASQNPVGRGLLNTEAFFGQGTRLTVV.

On this clone itself: One end of the junction varies from germline; a read error may be responsible. The V and J genes are TRBV28 and TRBJ2-5, with D tentatively TRBD1 (6 bases). CDR1 and CDR2 from the germline V gene are MDHEN and SYDVKM. The CDR3 has 15 amino acids. The CDR3 bases are TGTGCCAGCAGTTTTTACACAGGGAACCACGAGACCCAGTACTTC. This sequence encodes CASSFYTGNHETQYF.

The rearrangement uses TRBV28 and TRBJ2-7; 7 nucleotides agree with TRBD2. The germline V gene encodes CDR1 MDHEN and CDR2 SYDVKM. Trimming took 6 bases from V and 0 from J; bases not matched to a gene: 11. This CDR3 spans 16 amino acids. This CDR3 reads CASSFKLAKSSYEQYF. CDR3 DNA sequence: TGTGCCAGCAGCTTTAAACTAGCGAAGAGCTCCTACGAGCAGTACTTC.

This rearrangement joins TRBV27 to TRBJ2-2; D remains ambiguous. The V gene lost 2 bases and the J gene lost 8 bases, with 9 bases spanning the gap. The CDR3 covers 13 residues. CDR1 is MNHEY, CDR2 SMNVEV, per germline (reference sequence). The chain's CDR3 is CASSLIMYGELFF. Written as DNA, the CDR3 is TGTGCCAGCAGTTTAATTATGTATGGGGAGCTGTTTTTT.

V is TRBV28 and J is TRBJ1-2; 9 bases are shared with TRBD1. The germline gives CDR1 MDHEN, CDR2 SYDVKM. Trimming at V came to 6 bases and at J to 7 bases, leaving 18 bases not matched to a gene. The CDR3 has 17 amino acids. The CDR3, as DNA: TGTGCCAGCAGCCCTGGCACCGGGACAGGGTTTGAGAGTGGCTACACCTTC. Its protein product is CASSPGTGTGFESGYTF.